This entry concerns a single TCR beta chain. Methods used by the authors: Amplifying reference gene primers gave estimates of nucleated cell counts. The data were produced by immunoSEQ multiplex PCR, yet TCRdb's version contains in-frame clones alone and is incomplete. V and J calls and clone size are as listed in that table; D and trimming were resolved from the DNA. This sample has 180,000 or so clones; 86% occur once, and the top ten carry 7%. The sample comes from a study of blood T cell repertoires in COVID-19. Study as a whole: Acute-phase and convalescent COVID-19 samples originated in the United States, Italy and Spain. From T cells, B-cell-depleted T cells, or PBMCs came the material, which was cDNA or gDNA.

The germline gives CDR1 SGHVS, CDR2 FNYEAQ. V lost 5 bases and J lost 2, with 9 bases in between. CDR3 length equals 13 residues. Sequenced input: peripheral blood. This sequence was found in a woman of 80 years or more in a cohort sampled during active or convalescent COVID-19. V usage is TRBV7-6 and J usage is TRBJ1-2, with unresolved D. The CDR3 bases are TGTGCCAGCAGCCCCGGCAGGAACTATGGCTACACCTTC. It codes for CASSPGRNYGYTF.